This is a list of T cell receptor beta chains from one sample in a study of blood T cell repertoires in COVID-19. The table came from immunoSEQ multiplex PCR; TCRdb's copy has only in-frame clones and leaves some out. The repertoire holds 70,000 or so clones, with 86% as singletons. The sequenced material came from peripheral blood. Every receptor here comes from a man aged 70 or older with active COVID-19. Both conserved end residues are trimmed from each CDR3. Part of the rows lack a size; the others show once, few, many or a class for expanded clones.

TRBJ1-6	once	TRBV19	ASSIAGDYNSPLH
TRBJ1-4	.	TRBV4-3	ASSHLGQGLNEKLF
TRBJ2-1	.	TRBV7-2	ASSLAPLAGEQF
TRBJ2-3	.	TRBV5-1	ASSPGLAGGLTDTQY
TRBJ1-6	.	TRBV5-1	ASSVDRQTLTGPLH
TRBJ2-1	.	TRBV4-1	ASSPPRGGEQF
TRBJ2-3	.	TRBV7-8	ASSPRAPSTDTQY
TRBJ2-7	.	TRBV28	ASTRDSYEQY
TRBJ1-3	.	TRBV10-3	AISESPRHRGGNTIY
TRBJ2-4	.	TRBV28	ASSPRQGGAKNIQY
TRBJ2-4	once	TRBV11-2	ASSRRGAGKNIQY
TRBJ1-2	once	TRBV7-3	ASSPQGDYGYT
TRBJ2-7	.	TRBV27	ASSFGGEQY
TRBJ2-5	.	TRBV30	AWSVLVAVGTQY
TRBJ1-3	.	TRBV6-5	ASRPGSGNTIY